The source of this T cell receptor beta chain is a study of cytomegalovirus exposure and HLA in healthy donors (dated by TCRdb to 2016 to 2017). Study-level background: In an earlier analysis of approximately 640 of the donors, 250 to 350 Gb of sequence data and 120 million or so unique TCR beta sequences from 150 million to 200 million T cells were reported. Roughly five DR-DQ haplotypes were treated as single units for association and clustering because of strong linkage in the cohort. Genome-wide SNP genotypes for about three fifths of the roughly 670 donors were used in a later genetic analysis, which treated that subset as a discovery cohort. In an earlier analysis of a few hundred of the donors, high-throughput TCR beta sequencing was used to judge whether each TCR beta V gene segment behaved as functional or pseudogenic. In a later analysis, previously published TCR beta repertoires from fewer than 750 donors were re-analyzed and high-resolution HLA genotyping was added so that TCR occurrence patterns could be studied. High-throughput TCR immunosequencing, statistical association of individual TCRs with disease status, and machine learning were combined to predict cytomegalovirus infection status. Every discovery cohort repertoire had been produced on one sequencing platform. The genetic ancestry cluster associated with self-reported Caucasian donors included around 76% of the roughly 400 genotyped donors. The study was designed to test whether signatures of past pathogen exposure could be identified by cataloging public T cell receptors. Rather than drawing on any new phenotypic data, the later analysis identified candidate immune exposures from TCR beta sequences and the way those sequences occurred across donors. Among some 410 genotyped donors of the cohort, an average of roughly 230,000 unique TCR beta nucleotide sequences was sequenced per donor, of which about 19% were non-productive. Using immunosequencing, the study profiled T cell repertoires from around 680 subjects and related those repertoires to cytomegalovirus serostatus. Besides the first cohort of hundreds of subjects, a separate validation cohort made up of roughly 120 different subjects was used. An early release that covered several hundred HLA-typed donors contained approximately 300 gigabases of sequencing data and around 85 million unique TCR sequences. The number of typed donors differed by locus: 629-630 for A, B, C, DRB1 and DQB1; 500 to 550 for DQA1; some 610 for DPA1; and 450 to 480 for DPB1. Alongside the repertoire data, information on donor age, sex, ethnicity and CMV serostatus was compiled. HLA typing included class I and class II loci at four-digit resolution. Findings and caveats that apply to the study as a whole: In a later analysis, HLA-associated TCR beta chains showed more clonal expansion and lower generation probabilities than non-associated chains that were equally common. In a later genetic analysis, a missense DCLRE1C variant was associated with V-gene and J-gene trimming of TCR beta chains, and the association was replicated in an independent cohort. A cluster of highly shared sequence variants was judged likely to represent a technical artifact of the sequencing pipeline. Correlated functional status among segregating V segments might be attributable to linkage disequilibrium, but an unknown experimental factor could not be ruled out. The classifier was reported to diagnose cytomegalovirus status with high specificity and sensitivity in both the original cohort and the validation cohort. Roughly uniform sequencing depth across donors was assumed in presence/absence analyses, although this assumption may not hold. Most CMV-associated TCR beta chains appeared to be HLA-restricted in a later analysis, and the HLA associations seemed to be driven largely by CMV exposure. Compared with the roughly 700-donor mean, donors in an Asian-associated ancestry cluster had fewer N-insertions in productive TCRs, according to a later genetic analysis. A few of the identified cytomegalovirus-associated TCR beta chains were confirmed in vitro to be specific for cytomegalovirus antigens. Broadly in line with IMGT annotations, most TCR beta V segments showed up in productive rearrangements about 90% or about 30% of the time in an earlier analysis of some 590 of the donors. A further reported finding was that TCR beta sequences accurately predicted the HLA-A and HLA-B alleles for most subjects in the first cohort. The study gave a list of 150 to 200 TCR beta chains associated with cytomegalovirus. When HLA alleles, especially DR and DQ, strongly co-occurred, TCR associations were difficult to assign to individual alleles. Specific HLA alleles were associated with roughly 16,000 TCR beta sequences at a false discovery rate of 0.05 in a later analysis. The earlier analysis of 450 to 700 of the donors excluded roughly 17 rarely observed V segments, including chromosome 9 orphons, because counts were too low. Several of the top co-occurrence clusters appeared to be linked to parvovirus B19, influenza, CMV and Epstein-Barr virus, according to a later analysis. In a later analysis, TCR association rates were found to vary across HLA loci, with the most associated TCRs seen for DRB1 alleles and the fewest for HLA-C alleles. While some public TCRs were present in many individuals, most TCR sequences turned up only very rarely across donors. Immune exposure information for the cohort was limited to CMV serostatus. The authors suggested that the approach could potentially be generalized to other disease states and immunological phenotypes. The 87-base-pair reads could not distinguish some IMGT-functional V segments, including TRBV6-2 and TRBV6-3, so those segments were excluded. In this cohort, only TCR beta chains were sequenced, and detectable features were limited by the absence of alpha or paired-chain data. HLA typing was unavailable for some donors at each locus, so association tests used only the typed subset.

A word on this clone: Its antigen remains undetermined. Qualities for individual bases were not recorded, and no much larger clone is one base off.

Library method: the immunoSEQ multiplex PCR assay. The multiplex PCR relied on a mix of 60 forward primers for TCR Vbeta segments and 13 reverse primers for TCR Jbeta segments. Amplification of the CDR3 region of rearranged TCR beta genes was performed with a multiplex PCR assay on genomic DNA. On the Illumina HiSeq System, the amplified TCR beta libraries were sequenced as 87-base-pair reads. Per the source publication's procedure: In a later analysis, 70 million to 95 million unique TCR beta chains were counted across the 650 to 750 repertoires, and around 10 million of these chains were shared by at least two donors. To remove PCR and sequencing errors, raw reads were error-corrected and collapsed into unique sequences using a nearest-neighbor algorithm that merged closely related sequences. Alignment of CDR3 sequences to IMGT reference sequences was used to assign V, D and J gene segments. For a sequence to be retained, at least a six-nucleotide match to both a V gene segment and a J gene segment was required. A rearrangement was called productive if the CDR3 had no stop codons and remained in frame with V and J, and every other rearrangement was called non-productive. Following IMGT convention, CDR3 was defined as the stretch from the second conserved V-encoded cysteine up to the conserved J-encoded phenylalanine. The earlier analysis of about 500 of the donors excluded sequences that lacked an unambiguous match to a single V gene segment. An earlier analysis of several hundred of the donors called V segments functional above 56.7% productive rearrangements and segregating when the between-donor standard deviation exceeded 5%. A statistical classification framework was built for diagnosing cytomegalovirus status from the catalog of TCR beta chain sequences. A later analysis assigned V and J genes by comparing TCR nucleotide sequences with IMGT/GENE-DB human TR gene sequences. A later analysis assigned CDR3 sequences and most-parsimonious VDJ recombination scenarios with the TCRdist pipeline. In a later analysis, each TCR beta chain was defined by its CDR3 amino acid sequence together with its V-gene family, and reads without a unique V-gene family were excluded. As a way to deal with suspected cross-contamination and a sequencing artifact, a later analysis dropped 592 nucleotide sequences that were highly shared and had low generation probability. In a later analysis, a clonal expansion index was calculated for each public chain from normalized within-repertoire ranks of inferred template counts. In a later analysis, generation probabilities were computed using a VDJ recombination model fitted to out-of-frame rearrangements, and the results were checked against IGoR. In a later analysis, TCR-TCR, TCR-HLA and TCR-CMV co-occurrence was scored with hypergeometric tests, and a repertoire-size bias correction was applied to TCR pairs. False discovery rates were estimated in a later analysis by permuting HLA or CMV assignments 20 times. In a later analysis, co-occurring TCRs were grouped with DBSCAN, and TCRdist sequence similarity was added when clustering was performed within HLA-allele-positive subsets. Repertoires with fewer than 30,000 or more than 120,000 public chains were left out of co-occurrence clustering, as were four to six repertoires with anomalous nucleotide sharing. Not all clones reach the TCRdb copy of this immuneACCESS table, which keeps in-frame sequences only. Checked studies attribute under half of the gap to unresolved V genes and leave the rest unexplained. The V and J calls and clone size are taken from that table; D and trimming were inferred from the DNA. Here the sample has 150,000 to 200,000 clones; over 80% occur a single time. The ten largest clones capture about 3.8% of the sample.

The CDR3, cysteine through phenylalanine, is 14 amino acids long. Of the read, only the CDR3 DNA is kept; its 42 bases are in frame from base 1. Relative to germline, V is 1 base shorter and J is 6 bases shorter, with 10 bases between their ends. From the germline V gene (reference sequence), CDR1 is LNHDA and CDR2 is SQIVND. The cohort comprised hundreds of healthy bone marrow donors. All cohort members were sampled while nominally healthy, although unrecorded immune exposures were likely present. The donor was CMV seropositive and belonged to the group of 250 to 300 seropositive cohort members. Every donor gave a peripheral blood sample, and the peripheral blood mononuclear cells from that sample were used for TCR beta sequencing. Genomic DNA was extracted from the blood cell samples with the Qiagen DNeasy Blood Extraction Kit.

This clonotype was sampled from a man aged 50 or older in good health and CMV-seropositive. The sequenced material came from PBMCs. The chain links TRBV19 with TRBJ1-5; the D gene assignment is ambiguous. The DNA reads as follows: TGTGCCAGTAGTATAGGAGCGGGGATTCAGCCCCAGCATTTT. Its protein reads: CASSIGAGIQPQHF.